This T cell receptor (beta chain) derives from a study of blood T cell repertoires in COVID-19. On the study more broadly: PBMCs, B-cell-depleted T cells, or T cells provided the cDNA or gDNA that made up the material.

Profiling relied on immunoSEQ multiplex PCR, and the TCRdb table lists in-frame clones only, not all of them. The data show some 250,000 clones, less than 90% seen once. This clone showed up just a few times. CDR3 length: 16 residues. Germline V gene sequence: CDR1 MNHEY, CDR2 SVGAGI. V lost 0 bases to trimming and J lost 2 bases; unmatched junction nucleotides: 1. The rearrangement joins TRBV6-5 to TRBJ2-5; 12 bases agree with TRBD2. Sequencing was carried out using peripheral blood. This clonotype was sampled from a woman in her thirties with COVID-19, enrolled during active disease. The chain's CDR3 is CASSYSTSGGQETQYF. The CDR3 region has the DNA TGTGCCAGCAGTTACTCGACTAGCGGGGGTCAAGAGACCCAGTACTTC.